Listed below are T cell receptor beta chains from one sample, sequenced in a study of cytomegalovirus exposure and HLA in healthy donors. The assay was immunoSEQ multiplex PCR, and TCRdb's table has in-frame clones only and misses some. The sample has about 130,000 clones; roughly 71% are singletons. The specimen was PBMCs. Every receptor here comes from a woman between 50 and 59 years old in good health and CMV-seropositive. The CDR3 runs from the conserved cysteine through the conserved F or W. The D gene is left open where the match is weak. Some rows mark clone size as missing; the rest say once, few, many or name a class of expanded clone.

V gene,D gene,clone size,J gene,CDR3 DNA,CDR3 protein
TRBV7-9,-,few,TRBJ2-5,TGTGCCAGCAGCCGAGGGTTCGGGGTCCAAGAGACCCAGTACTTC,CASSRGFGVQETQYF
TRBV5-4,-,-,TRBJ2-7,TGTGCCAGCAGCCTCAGGGATTACGAGCAGTACTTC,CASSLRDYEQYF
TRBV27,-,-,TRBJ2-5,TGTGCCAGCAGTTCGCACGGGGGTCGGGAGACCCAGTACTTC,CASSSHGGRETQYF
TRBV13,TRBD2,-,TRBJ2-3,TGTGCCAGCAGCTCCAGACTAGCGGGGGGGCCAGATACGCAGTATTTT,CASSSRLAGGPDTQYF
TRBV10-3,-,-,TRBJ2-7,TGTGCCACCGATTCACTTGGGTCGGGCGAGCAGTACTTC,CATDSLGSGEQYF
TRBV7-2,TRBD2,-,TRBJ2-1,TGTGCCAGCAGCTTACAGACTAGCGGGGCCTCCTACAATGAGCAGTTCTTC,CASSLQTSGASYNEQFF
TRBV15,TRBD2,-,TRBJ2-5,TGTGCCACCAGCAGCCTAGCGGGGGGCTCCAAAGAGACCCAGTACTTC,CATSSLAGGSKETQYF
TRBV7-6,-,-,TRBJ1-4,TGTGCCAGCAGCTTACAGGGTTTTAATGAAAAACTGTTTTTT,CASSLQGFNEKLFF
TRBV6-5,-,once,TRBJ1-1,TGTGCCAGCAGGAAAACGGGGAACACTGAAGCTTTCTTT,CASRKTGNTEAFF
TRBV9,TRBD1,-,TRBJ1-1,TGTGCCAGCAGCGTGGGACAGGATCCTACGGCTGAAGCTTTCTTT,CASSVGQDPTAEAFF
TRBV11-3,-,-,TRBJ2-2,TGTGCCAGCAGCTACAGGGCAGGGAATATCGGGGAGCTGTTTTTT,CASSYRAGNIGELFF
TRBV6-1,-,few,TRBJ2-1,TGTGCCAGCAGTGAAGAGGGCCTCGGGGGCAATGAGCAGTTCTTC,CASSEEGLGGNEQFF
TRBV19,-,-,TRBJ1-4,TGTGCCAGTAGTATGGGCCGTCCCGGGGCTAATGAAAAACTGTTTTTT,CASSMGRPGANEKLFF
TRBV2,-,-,TRBJ2-7,TGTGCCAGCAGTGGTCTGGCTAGCGATTCCTACGAGCAGTACTTC,CASSGLASDSYEQYF
TRBV20-1,TRBD1,once,TRBJ2-4,TGCAGTGCTAGTCTAGGGACAGTATGGTACTTC,CSASLGTVWYF
TRBV11-2,-,-,TRBJ2-3,TGTGCCAGCAGCTTCCCCGGGTCTAGCACAGATACGCAGTATTTT,CASSFPGSSTDTQYF
TRBV11-2,TRBD1,once,TRBJ2-5,TGTGCCAGCAGGGAAACAGGGGGAAAGACCCAGTACTTC,CASRETGGKTQYF
TRBV9,TRBD1,-,TRBJ2-7,TGTGCCAGCACGAGGACAGGGAGCTCCTACGAGCAGTACTTC,CASTRTGSSYEQYF
TRBV7-9,-,-,TRBJ1-2,TGTGCCAGCAGCACCCGCCGGGGCTACACCTTC,CASSTRRGYTF
TRBV30,TRBD2,-,TRBJ2-1,TGTGCCTCCCTTCCCAGCGGGGGTACCCGCAATGAGCAGTTCTTC,CASLPSGGTRNEQFF
TRBV11-2,TRBD1,-,TRBJ2-1,TGTGCCAGCAGCTTCGGGACAGAGTACAATGAGCAGTTCTTC,CASSFGTEYNEQFF
TRBV2,TRBD1,few,TRBJ1-4,TGTGCCAGCAGTGAAGAAACTGGGGGACAGGAGTATTTT,CASSEETGGQEYF
TRBV19,-,few,TRBJ1-1,TGTGCCAGTAGTACCCTGACAGAGAACACTGAAGCTTTCTTT,CASSTLTENTEAFF
TRBV30,-,-,TRBJ1-5,TGTGCCTGGAGTGTTGACCCGGGGAATCAGCCCCAGCATTTT,CAWSVDPGNQPQHF
TRBV27,-,few,TRBJ1-4,TGTGCCAGCAGTTGGTCTGGGGGGTCACCCAATGAAAAACTGTTTTTT,CASSWSGGSPNEKLFF
TRBV27,-,-,TRBJ2-1,TGTGCCAGCAGTACCCTGGGGGGGGCGGAAGGTGAGCAGTTCTTC,CASSTLGGAEGEQFF
TRBV9,-,-,TRBJ2-7,TGTGCCAGCAGCGTAGACTATTCCCCATACGAGCAGTACTTC,CASSVDYSPYEQYF
TRBV6-4,-,-,TRBJ1-5,TGTGCCAGCAGTTCACAGGTCAATCAGCCCCAGCATTTT,CASSSQVNQPQHF
TRBV11-2,-,once,TRBJ1-1,TGTGCCAGCAGTCAGGGGAGCACTGAAGCTTTCTTT,CASSQGSTEAFF
TRBV7-2,-,-,TRBJ2-7,TGTGCCAGCAGCGCCGTATCGTCCACGCGGGAGCAGTACTTC,CASSAVSSTREQYF
TRBV27,-,-,TRBJ1-1,TGTGCCAGCAGTTTCGCCCTAGGGAACACTGAAGCTTTCTTT,CASSFALGNTEAFF
TRBV18,-,-,TRBJ2-7,TGTGCCAGCTCACCAAACGGACCGGCGGGCGAGCAGTACTTC,CASSPNGPAGEQYF
TRBV4-3,-,-,TRBJ2-1,TGCGCCAGCAGCCAAGAGGAGGGGCTCGGTCATGAGCAGTTCTTC,CASSQEEGLGHEQFF
TRBV27,TRBD1,few,TRBJ1-6,TGTGCCAGCAGTTTCGGGACAGGGAATTCACCCCTCCACTTT,CASSFGTGNSPLHF
TRBV30,-,-,TRBJ2-7,TGTGCCTGGAGTGGGGGAGGCTACGAGCAGTACTTC,CAWSGGGYEQYF
TRBV10-3,TRBD1,-,TRBJ2-1,TGTGCCATCAGTTGGGACAGGGGTAATGAGCAGTTCTTC,CAISWDRGNEQFF
TRBV4-2,TRBD2,-,TRBJ2-1,TGTGCCAGCAGTGAGGCGGGGGGGGACAATGAGCAGTTCTTC,CASSEAGGDNEQFF
TRBV5-1,-,-,TRBJ2-5,TGCGCCAGCAGCTTAGACAGATGGGAGACCCAGTACTTC,CASSLDRWETQYF
TRBV6-5,-,few,TRBJ2-2,TGTGCCAGCAGCCTCACACAGGGTTCCGGGGAGCTGTTTTTT,CASSLTQGSGELFF
TRBV5-1,TRBD2,-,TRBJ2-3,TGCGCCAGCAGCTTGACCCCAGGACTAGCGGGGCCCACAGATACGCAGTATTTT,CASSLTPGLAGPTDTQYF
TRBV4-1,TRBD1,-,TRBJ2-4,TGCGCCAGCAACCCACAGGGGGTAGGAAACATTCAGTACTTC,CASNPQGVGNIQYF